This entry describes one T cell receptor (beta chain). It lacks a known antigen. One base away there is no much larger clone; base qualities are not given. TCRbeta CDR3 regions were amplified from genomic DNA using the immunoSEQ Assay, a bias-controlled multiplex PCR. In the paper's pipeline: The number of nucleated cells in each sample was estimated from the amplification of reference gene primers within the assay. To quantify the absolute abundance of each unique TCRbeta CDR3 rearrangement, sequence reads were collapsed and filtered. For each sample, productive Simpson clonality was calculated as the square root of Simpson's diversity index over productive rearrangements. What TCRdb holds here is the immuneACCESS table cut down to in-frame rearrangements. Part of the clones is not present; checked against another copy, under half of the missing clones reflect an unresolved V gene, and the others are unexplained. V, J and clone size derive from that table, while D and trimming were established from the DNA sequence. The sample profile shows approximately 330,000 clones; 80% to 90% of them were found once. The leading ten clones occupy approximately 4.4% of the sample.

In the prospective study, participants were roughly 18 to 100 years old, resided in about two dozen geographic areas of the United States, and were enrolled through a virtual design. In the prospective study, participants were assigned to cohorts based on the clinical history participants reported in a screening survey and a study questionnaire. Mobile phlebotomists in the prospective study collected whole blood, serum and a nasopharyngeal or oropharyngeal swab from every participant. Participants in the prospective study had the option to provide additional blood draws and questionnaires over a 2-month period. Prospective study blood samples were shipped either frozen or at room temperature before DNA extraction. The source of the sample is a study of blood T cell repertoires in COVID-19 (dated by TCRdb to the early 2020s). Regarding the complete study: Samples from collaborators originated in the United States, Italy and Spain and spanned both the acute and convalescent phases of COVID-19. A freely available public database, intended as a resource for researchers studying the immune response to SARS-CoV-2, is where the repertoires were released. Where HLA class I and class II types were available, the types were taken from metadata supplied by the sample provider, not from assay-based typing. Nearly every sample came with metadata listing a de-identified subject ID, COVID-19 status, age in years and sex. The samples were drawn from two sources: the first 160 participants of the ongoing ImmuneRACE study, and 950 to 1,500 subjects contributed by 6 global collaborators. Deeply sampled blood TCRbeta repertoires from subjects exposed to, actively infected with, or recovered from COVID-19 were included in the dataset. The prospective study material was composed of cDNA or gDNA derived from T cells, B-cell-depleted T cells, or PBMCs. General findings and caveats noted by the study authors: The quantity of clinical and demographic metadata differed by source and by participant and was supplied without curation.

V is cut by 0 bases and J by 5 bases, and the space between the germline ends is 13 bases. The CDR3 spans 16 residues, from the cysteine through the phenylalanine. Here the CDR3 DNA is all that survives: 48 bases in frame from base 1. From a lookup of the germline V gene (reference sequence), CDR1 and CDR2 are LNHNV and YYDKDF. The TCR originated in a woman in her forties with acute COVID-19. The chain couples TRBV15 to TRBJ2-2, with TRBD2 as a weak D call on 6 bases. The material sequenced was PBMCs or T cells enriched from blood (not recorded which). The CDR3 reads CATSRETGVTTGELFF. Read as DNA, the sequence is TGTGCCACCAGCAGAGAGACGGGAGTAACTACCGGGGAGCTGTTTTTT.